Sequencing of this TCR beta chain was carried out in a study of T cells in Graves' hyperthyroidism and ophthalmopathy (dated by TCRdb to between 2019 and 2020). Notes on the research overall: Peripheral blood was collected at initial diagnosis, before any treatment. To identify distinguishing TCR V-J signatures, a discovery cohort of around 100 patients was used, comprising 43 with Graves' ophthalmopathy and around 60 with stable Graves' hyperthyroidism. An independent validation cohort of under 20 hyperthyroidism patients and more than 15 patients who later progressed to ophthalmopathy tested prospective prediction of ophthalmopathy. The approximately 100 discovery patients were divided at random into training and test sets in a 7:3 ratio. In roughly six Graves' hyperthyroidism patients, the study also compared T-cell repertoires from thyroid tissue with T-cell repertoires from blood. After blood sampling, hyperthyroidism patients were treated with methimazole at a starting dose of 30 mg daily, and ophthalmopathy patients were treated with high-dose intravenous methylprednisolone. The paper reports TCR Vbeta CDR3 sequencing of over 120 peripheral blood samples: under 45 ophthalmopathy, fewer than 85 hyperthyroidism and around 17 progressor patients.

Results the study describes overall, beyond this receptor: In validation, the model predicted progression to ophthalmopathy with 55% to 71% sensitivity and 72.22% specificity, a median of 6.5 months before onset. A model built on a 13 V-J signature distinguished ophthalmopathy from stable hyperthyroidism, reaching around 88% sensitivity and 81.08% specificity in cross-validation and 80%/75% in testing. Sample size was not statistically predetermined, and blinding of investigators to group allocation was not performed. Blood samples also contained most of the expanded thyroid clonotypes (frequency above 0.001), which suggests that blood repertoires may reflect thyroid immune responses.

The TCR beta CDR3 regions were amplified from RNA transcripts. A first-round RT-PCR of the TCR CDR3 used the HTBI primer set with the Qiagen OneStep RT-PCR kit. Libraries were constructed in a second round of multiplex PCR, after which size selection and purification were carried out. Sequencing of the libraries was done on an Illumina HiSeq2000 using paired-end 100 bp reads. Concerning the study's data processing: Raw data were processed with SOAPnuke, discarding reads with adapters, uncalled bases, mean Phred below 15, or no exact constant-primer or identifier match. High-quality paired reads were merged using COPE v1.2.5, and each unique nucleotide sequence was defined as a clonotype. MiTCR v1.1 was used to align clonotypes to the IMGT TRBV, TRBD and TRBJ reference segments. The analysis included only V-J combinations with a frequency above 0.0001, which together covered over 98% of the repertoires. A TCS score was defined as the ratio between F50 (clonal expansion) and ExV (chaos), using BLOSUM62-based TCRdist between CDR3 peptides within each V-J. Welch's t-statistics and random forest reduced roughly 500 V-J features to about 12, which were used in a naive Bayes classifier (R e1071). TCRdb passed the public sequencing reads through fastp at Q25 and MiXCR, retaining productive beta sequences. Every distinct CDR3 protein forms one entry, paired with its most common genes and DNA. The V and J calls shown here were made by TCRdb, not taken from the authors' results. The sample table records about 640,000 distinct CDR3 sequences; more than 20% of these occur just once. Roughly a third of the sample belongs to the ten largest clones.

In the ophthalmopathy patients, disease was moderately to severely active, with a Clinical Activity Score of 3 or more, a NOSPECS grade of 4 or more, and a duration of less than 3 months. Patients with uncontrolled infections, other autoimmune diseases, pregnancy or lactation were excluded. Clinical symptoms, serum thyroxine and TRAb, thyroid ultrasound, and orbital computed tomography formed the basis for the diagnoses. PBMCs were isolated from about 9 ml of fresh peripheral blood by Ficoll-Paque density gradient centrifugation. Trizol reagent was used to extract total RNA, and RNA quality was then checked on an Agilent 2100 Bioanalyzer. Including cysteine and phenylalanine, the CDR3 has 15 amino acids. Only the CDR3 DNA is retained, 45 bases long and in frame from the first base. Between the V and J ends, shortened by 6 bases and 8 bases respectively, the junction contains 21 bases. This clonotype has ten or more counts. It has no known antigen specificity. There are no base qualities to consult, and no much larger clone falls within one base.

Here the chain combines TRBV12-3 or TRBV12-4 and TRBJ2-3, and perhaps TRBD2 as D gene, on 7 matching bases. This TCR was recovered from a man under 40 with Graves' ophthalmopathy. The source material was blood. CDR3 protein: CASSIGGVTVATQYF. The bases read TGTGCCAGCAGCATAGGGGGGGTGACAGTAGCTACGCAGTATTTT.